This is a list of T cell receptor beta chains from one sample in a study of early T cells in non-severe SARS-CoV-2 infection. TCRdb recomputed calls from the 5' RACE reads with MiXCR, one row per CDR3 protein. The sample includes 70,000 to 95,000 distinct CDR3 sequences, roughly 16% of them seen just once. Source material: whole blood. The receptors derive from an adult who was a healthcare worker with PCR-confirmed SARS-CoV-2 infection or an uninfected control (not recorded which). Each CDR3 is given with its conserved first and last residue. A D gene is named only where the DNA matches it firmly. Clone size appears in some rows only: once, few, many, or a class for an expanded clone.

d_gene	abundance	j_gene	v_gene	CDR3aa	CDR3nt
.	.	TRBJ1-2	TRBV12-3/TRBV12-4	CASSRRQVAGYTF	TGTGCCAGCAGTCGTAGACAGGTGGCTGGCTACACCTTC
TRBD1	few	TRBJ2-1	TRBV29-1	CSSSAGTGSNEQFF	TGCAGCTCCTCGGCGGGGACAGGGTCTAATGAGCAGTTCTTC
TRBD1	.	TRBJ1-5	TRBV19	CASQQGAASIGQPQHF	TGTGCCAGTCAACAGGGGGCAGCGAGTATTGGTCAGCCCCAGCATTTT
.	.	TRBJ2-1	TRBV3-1	CASSQTVNEQFF	TGTGCCAGCAGCCAAACCGTTAATGAGCAGTTCTTC
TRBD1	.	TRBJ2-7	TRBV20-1	CSASRTGLYEQYF	TGCAGTGCTAGTCGGACAGGACTCTACGAGCAGTACTTC
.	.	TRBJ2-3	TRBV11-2	CASSPRGPRTPQTTTDTQYF	TGTGCCAGCAGCCCTAGAGGGCCCCGGACTCCCCAAACGACCACAGATACGCAGTATTTT
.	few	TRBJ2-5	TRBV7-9	CASSPLAPQETQYF	TGTGCCAGCAGCCCCCTAGCGCCACAAGAGACCCAGTACTTC
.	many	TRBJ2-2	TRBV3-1	CASRGAGPNTGELFF	TGTGCCAGCAGGGGAGCGGGCCCGAACACCGGGGAGCTGTTTTTT
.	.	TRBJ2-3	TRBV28	CASSFMRDPTDTQYF	TGTGCCAGCAGTTTTATGCGGGACCCCACAGATACGCAGTATTTT
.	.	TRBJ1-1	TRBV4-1	CASSQARTVNTEAFF	TGCGCCAGCAGCCAAGCGAGGACGGTGAACACTGAAGCTTTCTTT
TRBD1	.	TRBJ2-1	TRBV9	CASSVARTGGNEQFF	TGTGCCAGCAGCGTAGCAAGGACAGGGGGCAATGAGCAGTTCTTC
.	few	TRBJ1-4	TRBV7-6	CASSSRPNPNEKLFF	TGTGCCAGCAGCTCTAGACCGAATCCTAATGAAAAACTGTTTTTT
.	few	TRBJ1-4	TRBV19	CASSWAATNEKLFF	TGTGCCAGTTCGTGGGCTGCAACTAATGAAAAACTGTTTTTT
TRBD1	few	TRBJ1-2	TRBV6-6	CASSYSIPGTGRSYGYTF	TGTGCCAGCAGTTACTCCATCCCCGGGACAGGGAGATCCTATGGCTACACCTTC
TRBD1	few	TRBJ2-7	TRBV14	CASSPRQGYAYEQYF	TGTGCCAGCAGCCCCCGACAGGGCTATGCCTACGAGCAGTACTTC
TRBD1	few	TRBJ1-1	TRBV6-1	CASRLDRAEAFF	TGTGCCAGCAGACTGGACAGGGCTGAAGCTTTCTTT
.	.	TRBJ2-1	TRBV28	CASGGPGDNEQFF	TGTGCCAGCGGGGGGCCGGGGGACAATGAGCAGTTCTTC
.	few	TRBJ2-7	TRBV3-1	CASSQLLGFREQYF	TGTGCCAGCAGCCAATTATTGGGATTTCGGGAGCAGTACTTC
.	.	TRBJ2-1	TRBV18	CASSQKTGGYNEQFF	TGTGCCAGCTCGCAGAAGACAGGAGGCTACAATGAGCAGTTCTTC
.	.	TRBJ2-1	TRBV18	CASSIGGGNEQFF	TGTGCCAGCTCAATCGGGGGAGGCAATGAGCAGTTCTTC
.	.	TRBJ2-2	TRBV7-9	CASSIGTGELFF	TGTGCCAGCAGCATCGGTACCGGGGAGCTGTTTTTT
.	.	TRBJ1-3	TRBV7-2	CASSLEAGTISGNTIYF	TGTGCCAGCAGCTTAGAAGCGGGGACAATCTCTGGAAACACCATATATTTT
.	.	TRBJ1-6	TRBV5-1	CASSLTGGPLHF	TGCGCCAGCAGCCTCACCGGGGGACCCCTCCACTTT
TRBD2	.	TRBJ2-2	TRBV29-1	CSGREDGELFF	TGCAGCGGACGGGAGGACGGGGAGCTGTTTTTT
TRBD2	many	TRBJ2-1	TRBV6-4	CASSRLASLGEQFF	TGTGCCAGCAGTAGACTAGCTTCACTTGGTGAGCAGTTCTTC
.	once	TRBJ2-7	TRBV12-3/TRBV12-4	CASSTTDKRYEQYF	TGTGCCAGCAGTACCACGGACAAAAGGTACGAGCAGTACTTC
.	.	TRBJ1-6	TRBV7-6	CASSLAWRGNSPLHF	TGTGCCAGCAGCTTAGCGTGGCGGGGGAATTCACCCCTCCACTTT
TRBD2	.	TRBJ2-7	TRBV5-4	CASSFGPLADLLDSSYEQYF	TGTGCCAGCAGCTTCGGACCTCTAGCGGACTTGCTCGATAGCTCCTACGAGCAGTACTTC
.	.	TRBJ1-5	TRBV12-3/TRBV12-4	CASTYSGSGQPQHF	TGTGCCAGCACCTACAGCGGCTCGGGTCAGCCCCAGCATTTT
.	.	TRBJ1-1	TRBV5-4	CASSIDSGATEAFF	TGTGCCAGCAGCATTGACAGCGGAGCCACTGAAGCTTTCTTT
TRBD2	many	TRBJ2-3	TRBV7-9	CASSLRDYDTDTQYF	TGTGCCAGCAGCTTACGGGACTACGACACAGATACGCAGTATTTT
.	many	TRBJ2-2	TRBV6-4	CASSDPGRPGELFF	TGTGCCAGCAGTGACCCGGGGCGGCCCGGGGAGCTGTTTTTT
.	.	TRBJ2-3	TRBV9	CASSVATGAMTDTQYF	TGTGCCAGCAGCGTAGCTACGGGGGCAATGACAGATACGCAGTATTTT
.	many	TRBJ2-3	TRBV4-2	CASSQDGGTDTQYF	TGTGCCAGCAGCCAAGATGGGGGCACAGATACGCAGTATTTT
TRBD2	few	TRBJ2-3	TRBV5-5	CASSWDLAGGTIDTQYF	TGTGCCAGCAGCTGGGATCTAGCGGGGGGAACCATCGATACGCAGTATTTT